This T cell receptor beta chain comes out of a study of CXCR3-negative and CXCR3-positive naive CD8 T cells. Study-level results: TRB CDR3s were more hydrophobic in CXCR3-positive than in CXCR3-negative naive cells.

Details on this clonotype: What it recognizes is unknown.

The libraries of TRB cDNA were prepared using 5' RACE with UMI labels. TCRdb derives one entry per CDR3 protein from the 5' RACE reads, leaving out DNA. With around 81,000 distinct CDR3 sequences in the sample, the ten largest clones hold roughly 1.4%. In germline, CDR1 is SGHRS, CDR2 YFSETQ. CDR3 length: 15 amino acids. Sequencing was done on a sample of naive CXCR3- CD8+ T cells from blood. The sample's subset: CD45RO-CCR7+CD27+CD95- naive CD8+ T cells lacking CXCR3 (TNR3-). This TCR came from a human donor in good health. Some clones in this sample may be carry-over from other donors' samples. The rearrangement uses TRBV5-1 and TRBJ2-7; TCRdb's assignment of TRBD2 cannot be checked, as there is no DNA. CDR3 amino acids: CASSLVPSASYEQYF.